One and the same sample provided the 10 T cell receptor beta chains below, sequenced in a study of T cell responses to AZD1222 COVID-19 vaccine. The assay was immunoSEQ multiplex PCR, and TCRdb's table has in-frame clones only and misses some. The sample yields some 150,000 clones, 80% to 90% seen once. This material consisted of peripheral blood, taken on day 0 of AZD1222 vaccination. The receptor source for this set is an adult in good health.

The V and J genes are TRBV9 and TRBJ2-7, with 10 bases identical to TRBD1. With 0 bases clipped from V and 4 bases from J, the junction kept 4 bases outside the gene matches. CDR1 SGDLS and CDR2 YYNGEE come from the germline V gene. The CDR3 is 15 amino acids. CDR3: CASSVGQGAIYEQYF. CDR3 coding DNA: TGTGCCAGCAGCGTAGGACAGGGGGCTATATACGAGCAGTACTTC.

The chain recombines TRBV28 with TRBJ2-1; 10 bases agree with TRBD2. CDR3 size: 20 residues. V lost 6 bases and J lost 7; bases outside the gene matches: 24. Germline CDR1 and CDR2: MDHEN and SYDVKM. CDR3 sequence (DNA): TGTGCCAGCAGACCACCCCCGGGACTAGCGCCCGAAGGGGCGTATAATGAGCAGTTCTTC. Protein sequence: CASRPPPGLAPEGAYNEQFF.

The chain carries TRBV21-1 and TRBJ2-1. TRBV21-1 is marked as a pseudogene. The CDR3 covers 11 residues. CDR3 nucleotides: TGTGCCAGCAGCACCTCACCTGAGCAGTTCTTC. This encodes CASSTSPEQFF.

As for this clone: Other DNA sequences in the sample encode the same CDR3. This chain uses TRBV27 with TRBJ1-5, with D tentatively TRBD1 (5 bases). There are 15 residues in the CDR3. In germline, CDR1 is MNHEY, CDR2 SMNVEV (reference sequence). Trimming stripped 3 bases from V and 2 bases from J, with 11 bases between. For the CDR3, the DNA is TGTGCCAGCAGTTTCCTCGCGGGGGGCAATCAGCCCCAGCATTTT. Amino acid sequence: CASSFLAGGNQPQHF.

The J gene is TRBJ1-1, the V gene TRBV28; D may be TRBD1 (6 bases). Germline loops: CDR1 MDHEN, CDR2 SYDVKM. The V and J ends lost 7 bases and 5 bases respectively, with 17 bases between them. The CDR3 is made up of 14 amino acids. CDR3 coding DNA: TGTGCCAGCACCTTACAGGGTAGTCGTACTGAAGCTTTCTTT. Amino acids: CASTLQGSRTEAFF. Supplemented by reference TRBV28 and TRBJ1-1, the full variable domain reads DVKVTQSSRYLVKRTGEKVFLECVQDMDHENMFWYRQDPGLGLRLIYFSYDVKMKEKGDIPEGYSVSREKKERFSLILESASTNQTSMYLCASTLQGSRTEAFFGQGTRLTVV.

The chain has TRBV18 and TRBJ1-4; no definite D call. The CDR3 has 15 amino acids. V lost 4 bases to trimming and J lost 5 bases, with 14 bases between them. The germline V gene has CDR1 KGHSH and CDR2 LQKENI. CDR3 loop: CASSHLREPNEKLFF. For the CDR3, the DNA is TGTGCCAGCTCACACCTCCGGGAACCAAATGAAAAACTGTTTTTT.

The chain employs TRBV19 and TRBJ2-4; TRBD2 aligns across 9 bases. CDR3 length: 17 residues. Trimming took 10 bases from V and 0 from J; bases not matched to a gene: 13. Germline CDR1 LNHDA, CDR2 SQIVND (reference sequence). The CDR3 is CAKKVAGEPLAKNIQYF. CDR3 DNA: TGTGCCAAAAAGGTAGCGGGGGAGCCACTAGCCAAAAACATTCAGTACTTC. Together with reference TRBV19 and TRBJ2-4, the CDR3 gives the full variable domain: DGGITQSPKYLFRKEGQNVTLSCEQNLNHDAMYWYRQDPGQGLRLIYYSQIVNDFQKGDIAEGYSVSREKKESFPLTVTSAQKNPTAFYLCAKKVAGEPLAKNIQYFGAGTRLSVL.

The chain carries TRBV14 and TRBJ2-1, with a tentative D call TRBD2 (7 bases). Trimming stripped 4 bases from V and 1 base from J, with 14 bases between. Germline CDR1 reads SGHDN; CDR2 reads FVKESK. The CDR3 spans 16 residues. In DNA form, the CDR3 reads TGTGCCAGCAGCCGTCAGGAGGGGGGGTCCTACAATGAGCAGTTCTTC. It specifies CASSRQEGGSYNEQFF.

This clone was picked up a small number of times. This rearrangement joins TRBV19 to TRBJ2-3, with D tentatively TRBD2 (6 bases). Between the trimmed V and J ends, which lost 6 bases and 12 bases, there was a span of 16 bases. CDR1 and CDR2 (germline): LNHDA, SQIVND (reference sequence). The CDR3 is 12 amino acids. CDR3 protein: CASSPGRTYQYF. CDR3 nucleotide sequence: TGTGCCAGTAGCCCGGGGAGGACTTATCAGTATTTT.

CDR3 in amino acids: CSVGTNEQFF. DNA for the CDR3: TGCAGCGTTGGCACCAATGAGCAGTTCTTC. The V gene is TRBV29-1, the J gene TRBJ2-1; no reliable D call. The germline V gene has CDR1 SQVTM and CDR2 ANQGSEA. CDR3 size: 10 residues. The ends were cut back, 4 bases at V and 6 bases at J, with 4 bases in the middle.